Sequencing of this TCR beta chain was carried out in a study of T cell repertoires in cytomegalovirus infection. Trimming shortened V by 4 bases and J by 4 bases, and 16 bases separated the two germline ends. The CDR3 has 15 residues. TCRdb reprocessed the reads with MiXCR, giving one entry per CDR3 protein. The table records approximately 350,000 distinct CDR3 sequences, nearly 35% of them present only once. A few counts support this clonotype. Its antigen is still unknown. This material consisted of cultured PBMCs, taken from culture after CMV antigen stimulation. The receptor was derived from a human donor in good health (CMV status not recorded). Some clones in this sample may be carry-over from other donors' samples. The rearrangement links TRBV12-3 or TRBV12-4 to TRBJ1-1; the D gene is possibly TRBD1 (5 bases). CDR3 loop: CASSSPGTGVTEAFF. In nucleotides, the CDR3 is TGTGCCAGCAGTTCACCAGGGACGGGAGTCACTGAAGCTTTCTTT.